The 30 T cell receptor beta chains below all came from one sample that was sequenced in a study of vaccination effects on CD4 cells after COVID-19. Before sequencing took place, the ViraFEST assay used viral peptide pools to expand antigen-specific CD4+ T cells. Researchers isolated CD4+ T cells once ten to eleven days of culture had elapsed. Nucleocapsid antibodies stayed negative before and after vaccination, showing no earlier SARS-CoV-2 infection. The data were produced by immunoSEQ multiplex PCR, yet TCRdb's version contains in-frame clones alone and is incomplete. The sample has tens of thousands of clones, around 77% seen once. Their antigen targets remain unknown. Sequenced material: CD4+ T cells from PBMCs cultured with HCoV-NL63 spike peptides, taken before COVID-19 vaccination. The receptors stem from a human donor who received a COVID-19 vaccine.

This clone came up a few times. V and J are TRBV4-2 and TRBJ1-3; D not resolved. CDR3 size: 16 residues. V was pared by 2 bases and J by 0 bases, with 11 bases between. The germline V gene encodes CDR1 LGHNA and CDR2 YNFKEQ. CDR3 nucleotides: TGTGCCAGCAGCCAACGAGGAGGGTTCTCTGGAAACACCATATATTTT. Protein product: CASSQRGGFSGNTIYF.

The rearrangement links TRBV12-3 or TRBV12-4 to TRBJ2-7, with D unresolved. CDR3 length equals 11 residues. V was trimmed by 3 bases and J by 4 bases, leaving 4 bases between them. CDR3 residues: CASSLGYEQYV. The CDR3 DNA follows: TGTGCCAGCAGTTTGGGATACGAGCAGTACGTC.

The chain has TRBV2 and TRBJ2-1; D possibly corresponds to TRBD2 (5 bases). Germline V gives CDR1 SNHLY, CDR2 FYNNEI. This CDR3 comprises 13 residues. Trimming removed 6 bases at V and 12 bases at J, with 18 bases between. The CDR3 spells CASREVRLVGQFF. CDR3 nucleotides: TGTGCCAGCAGGGAGGTACGGCTGGTTGGGCAGTTCTTC.

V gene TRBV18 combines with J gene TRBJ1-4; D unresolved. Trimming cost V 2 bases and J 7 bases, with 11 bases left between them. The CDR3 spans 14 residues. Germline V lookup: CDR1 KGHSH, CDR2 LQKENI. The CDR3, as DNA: TGTGCCAGCTCACCAAGGGATGGCGGTGAAAAACTGTTTTTT. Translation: CASSPRDGGEKLFF.

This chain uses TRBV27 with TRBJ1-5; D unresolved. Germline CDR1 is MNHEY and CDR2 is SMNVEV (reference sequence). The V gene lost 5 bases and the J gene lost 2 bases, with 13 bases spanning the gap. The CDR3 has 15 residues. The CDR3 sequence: CASSQAKPGNQPQHF. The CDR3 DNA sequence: TGTGCCAGCAGTCAGGCCAAGCCGGGCAATCAGCCCCAGCATTTT.

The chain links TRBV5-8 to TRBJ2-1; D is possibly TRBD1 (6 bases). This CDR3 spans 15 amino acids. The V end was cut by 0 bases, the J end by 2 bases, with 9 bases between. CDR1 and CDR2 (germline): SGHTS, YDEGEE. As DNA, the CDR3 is TGTGCCAGCAGCTTGGTGCCAGGGGCCTACAATGAGCAGTTCTTC. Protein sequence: CASSLVPGAYNEQFF.

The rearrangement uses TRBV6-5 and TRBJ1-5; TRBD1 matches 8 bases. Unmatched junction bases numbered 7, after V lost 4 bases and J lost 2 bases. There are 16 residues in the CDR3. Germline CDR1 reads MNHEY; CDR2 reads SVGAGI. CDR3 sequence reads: CASSSQQGVGNQPQHF. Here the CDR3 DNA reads TGTGCCAGCAGTTCGCAACAGGGGGTAGGCAATCAGCCCCAGCATTTT.

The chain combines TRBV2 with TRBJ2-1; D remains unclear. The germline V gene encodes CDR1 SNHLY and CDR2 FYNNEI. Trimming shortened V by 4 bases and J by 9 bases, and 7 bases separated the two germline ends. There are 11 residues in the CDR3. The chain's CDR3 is CASSVRGEQFF. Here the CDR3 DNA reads TGTGCCAGCAGTGTAAGAGGTGAGCAGTTCTTC.

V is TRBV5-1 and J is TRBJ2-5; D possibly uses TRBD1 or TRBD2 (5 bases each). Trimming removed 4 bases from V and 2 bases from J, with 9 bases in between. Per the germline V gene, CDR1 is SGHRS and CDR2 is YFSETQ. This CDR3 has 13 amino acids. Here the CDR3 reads CASSPGPQETQYF. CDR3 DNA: TGCGCCAGCAGCCCGGGACCTCAAGAGACCCAGTACTTC.

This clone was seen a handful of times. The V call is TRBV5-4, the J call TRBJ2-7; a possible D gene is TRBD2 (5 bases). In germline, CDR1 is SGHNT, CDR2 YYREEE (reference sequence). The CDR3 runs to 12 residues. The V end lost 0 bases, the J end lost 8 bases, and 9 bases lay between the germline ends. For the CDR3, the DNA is TGTGCCAGCAGCTTGGATTACGGGAAGCAGTACGTC. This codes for CASSLDYGKQYV.

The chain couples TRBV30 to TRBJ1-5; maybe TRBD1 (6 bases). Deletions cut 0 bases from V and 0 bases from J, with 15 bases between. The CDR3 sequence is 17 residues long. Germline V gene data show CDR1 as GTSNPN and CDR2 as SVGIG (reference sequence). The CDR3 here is CAWSVPRGAYSNQPQHF. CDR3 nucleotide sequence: TGTGCCTGGAGTGTACCTAGGGGGGCTTATAGCAATCAGCCCCAGCATTTT.

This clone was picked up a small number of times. CDR3 sequence: CASSLVGTVSYGYTF. The DNA for the CDR3 is TGTGCCAGCAGCTTGGTAGGGACAGTAAGCTATGGCTACACCTTC. This chain uses TRBV5-4 with TRBJ1-2, with 7 bases aligning to TRBD1. The CDR3 consists of 15 residues. The J segment lost 4 bases and the V segment lost 0 bases, leaving 6 bases of the junction unmatched. The germline V gene has CDR1 SGHNT and CDR2 YYREEE (reference sequence).

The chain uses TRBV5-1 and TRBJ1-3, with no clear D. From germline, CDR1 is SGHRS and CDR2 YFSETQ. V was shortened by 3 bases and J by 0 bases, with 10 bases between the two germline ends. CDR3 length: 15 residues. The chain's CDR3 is CASSSDGFSGNTIYF. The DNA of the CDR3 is TGCGCCAGCAGCTCAGACGGGTTCTCTGGAAACACCATATATTTT.

CDR3 loop: CASSYRGVGEKLFF. Here the CDR3 DNA reads TGTGCCAGCAGTTACAGGGGAGTGGGTGAAAAACTGTTTTTT. The rearrangement links TRBV6-5 to TRBJ1-4, with D perhaps matching TRBD1 (5 bases). Germline V gene data show CDR1 as MNHEY and CDR2 as SVGAGI. The CDR3 is 14 amino acids. Trimming took 2 bases from V and 7 from J, leaving 11 bases between them.

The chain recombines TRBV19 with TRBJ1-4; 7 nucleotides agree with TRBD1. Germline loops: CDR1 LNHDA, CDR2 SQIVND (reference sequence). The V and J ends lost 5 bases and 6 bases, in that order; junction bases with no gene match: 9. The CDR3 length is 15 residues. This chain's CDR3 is CASSSPTGKYEKLFF. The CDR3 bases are TGTGCCAGTAGTTCCCCGACAGGGAAATATGAAAAACTGTTTTTT.

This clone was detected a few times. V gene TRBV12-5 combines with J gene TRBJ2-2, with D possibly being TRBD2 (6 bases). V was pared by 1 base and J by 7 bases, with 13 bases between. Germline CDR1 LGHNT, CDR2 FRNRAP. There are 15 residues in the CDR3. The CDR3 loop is CASGLGDSLGGELFF. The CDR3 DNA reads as TGTGCTAGTGGTTTGGGGGACTCGCTCGGCGGGGAGCTGTTTTTT.

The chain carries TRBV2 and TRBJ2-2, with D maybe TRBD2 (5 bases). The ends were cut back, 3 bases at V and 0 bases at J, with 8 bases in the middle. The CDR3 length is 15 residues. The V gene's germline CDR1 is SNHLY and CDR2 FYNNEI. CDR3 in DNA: TGTGCCAGCAGTGAGAGGGCTGCGAACACCGGGGAGCTGTTTTTT. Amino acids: CASSERAANTGELFF. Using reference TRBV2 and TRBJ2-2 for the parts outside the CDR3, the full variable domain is EPEVTQTPSHQVTQMGQEVILRCVPISNHLYFYWYRQILGQKVEFLVSFYNNEISEKSEIFDDQFSVERPDGSNFTLKIRSTKLEDSAMYFCASSERAANTGELFFGEGSRLTVL.

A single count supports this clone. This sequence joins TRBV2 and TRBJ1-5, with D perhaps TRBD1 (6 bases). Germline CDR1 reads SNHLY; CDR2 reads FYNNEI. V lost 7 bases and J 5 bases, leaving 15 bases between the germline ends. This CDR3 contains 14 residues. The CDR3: CASTGVVRDQPQHF. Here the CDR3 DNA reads TGTGCCAGCACAGGGGTAGTCAGGGATCAGCCCCAGCATTTT.

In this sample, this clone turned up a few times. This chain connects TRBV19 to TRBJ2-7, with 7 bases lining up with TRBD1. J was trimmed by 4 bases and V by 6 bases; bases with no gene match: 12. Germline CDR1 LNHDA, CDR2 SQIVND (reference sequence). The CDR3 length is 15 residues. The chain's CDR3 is CASSTDRDSAYEQYV. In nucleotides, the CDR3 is TGTGCCAGTAGCACTGACCGGGACAGCGCTTACGAGCAGTACGTC.

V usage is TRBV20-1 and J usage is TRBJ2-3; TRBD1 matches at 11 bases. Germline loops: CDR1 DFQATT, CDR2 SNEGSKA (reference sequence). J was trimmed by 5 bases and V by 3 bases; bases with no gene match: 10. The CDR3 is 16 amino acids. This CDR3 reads CSASGRDRGLGDTQYF. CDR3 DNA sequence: TGCAGTGCTAGTGGCAGGGACAGGGGGTTGGGAGATACGCAGTATTTT.

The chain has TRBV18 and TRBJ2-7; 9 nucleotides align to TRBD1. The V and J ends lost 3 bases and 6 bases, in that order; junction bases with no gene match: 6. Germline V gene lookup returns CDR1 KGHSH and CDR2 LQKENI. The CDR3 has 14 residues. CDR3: CASSPGQGTREQYV. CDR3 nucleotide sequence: TGTGCCAGCTCACCGGGACAGGGCACCCGCGAGCAGTACGTC.

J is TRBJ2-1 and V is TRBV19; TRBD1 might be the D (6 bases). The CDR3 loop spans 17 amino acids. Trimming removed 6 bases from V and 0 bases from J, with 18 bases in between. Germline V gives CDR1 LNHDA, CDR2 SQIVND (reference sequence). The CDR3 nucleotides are TGTGCCAGTAGCCCCTCTACAGGGAGTAACTCCTACAATGAGCAGTTCTTC. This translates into CASSPSTGSNSYNEQFF.

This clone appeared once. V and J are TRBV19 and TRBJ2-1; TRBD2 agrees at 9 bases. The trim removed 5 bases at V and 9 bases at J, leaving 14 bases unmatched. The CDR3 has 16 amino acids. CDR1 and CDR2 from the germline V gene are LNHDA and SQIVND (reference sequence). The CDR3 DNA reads TGTGCCAGTAGTTCTATACTAGCGGGCACATCGCGTGAGCAGTTCTTC. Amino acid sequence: CASSSILAGTSREQFF.

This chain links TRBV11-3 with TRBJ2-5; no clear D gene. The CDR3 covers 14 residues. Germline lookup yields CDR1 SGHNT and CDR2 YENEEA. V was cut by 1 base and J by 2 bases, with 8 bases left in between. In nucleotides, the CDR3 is TGTGCCAGCAGCTTAGGGTTGGGGCAAGAGACCCAGTACTTC. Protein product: CASSLGLGQETQYF.

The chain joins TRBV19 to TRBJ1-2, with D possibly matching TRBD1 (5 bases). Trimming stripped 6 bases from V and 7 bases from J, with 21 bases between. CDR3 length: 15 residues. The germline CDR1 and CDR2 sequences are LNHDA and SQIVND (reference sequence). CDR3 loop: CASRISSRRESGYTF. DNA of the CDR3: TGTGCCAGTAGAATATCGTCCCGCAGGGAGAGTGGCTACACCTTC.

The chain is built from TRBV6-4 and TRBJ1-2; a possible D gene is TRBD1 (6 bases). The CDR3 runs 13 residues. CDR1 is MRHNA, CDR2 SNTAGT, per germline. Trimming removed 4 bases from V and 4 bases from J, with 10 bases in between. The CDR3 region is CASSASRGYGYTF. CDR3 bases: TGTGCCAGCAGTGCGAGCAGGGGCTATGGCTACACCTTC.

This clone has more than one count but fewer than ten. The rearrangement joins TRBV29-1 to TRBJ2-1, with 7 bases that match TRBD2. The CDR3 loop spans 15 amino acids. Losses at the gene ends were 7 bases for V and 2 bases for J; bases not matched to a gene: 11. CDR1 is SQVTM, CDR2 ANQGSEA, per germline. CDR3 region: CSALRVAGAYNEQFF. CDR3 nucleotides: TGCAGCGCCCTTAGAGTGGCGGGGGCCTACAATGAGCAGTTCTTC.

This CDR3 reads CASSLFNGELFF. As DNA, the CDR3 is TGTGCCAGCAGCTTATTTAACGGGGAGCTGTTTTTT. The V and J genes are TRBV7-7 and TRBJ2-2, with no clear D. The CDR3 contains 12 residues. V lost 2 bases to trimming and J lost 7 bases, with 5 bases between them. From germline, CDR1 is SSHAT and CDR2 FNYEAQ (reference sequence).

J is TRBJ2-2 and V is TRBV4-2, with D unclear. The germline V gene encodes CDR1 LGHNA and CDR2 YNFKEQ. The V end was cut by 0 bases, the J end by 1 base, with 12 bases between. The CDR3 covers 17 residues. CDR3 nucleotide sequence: TGTGCCAGCAGCCAAGAAATAAGCCAGCTGAACACCGGGGAGCTGTTTTTT. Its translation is CASSQEISQLNTGELFF.

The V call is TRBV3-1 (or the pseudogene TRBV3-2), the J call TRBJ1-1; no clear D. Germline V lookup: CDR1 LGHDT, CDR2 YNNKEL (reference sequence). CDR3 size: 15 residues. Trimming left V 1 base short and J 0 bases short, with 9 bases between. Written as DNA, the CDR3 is TGTGCCAGCAGCCAAGCGGGCAGAATGAACACTGAAGCTTTCTTT. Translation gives CASSQAGRMNTEAFF.